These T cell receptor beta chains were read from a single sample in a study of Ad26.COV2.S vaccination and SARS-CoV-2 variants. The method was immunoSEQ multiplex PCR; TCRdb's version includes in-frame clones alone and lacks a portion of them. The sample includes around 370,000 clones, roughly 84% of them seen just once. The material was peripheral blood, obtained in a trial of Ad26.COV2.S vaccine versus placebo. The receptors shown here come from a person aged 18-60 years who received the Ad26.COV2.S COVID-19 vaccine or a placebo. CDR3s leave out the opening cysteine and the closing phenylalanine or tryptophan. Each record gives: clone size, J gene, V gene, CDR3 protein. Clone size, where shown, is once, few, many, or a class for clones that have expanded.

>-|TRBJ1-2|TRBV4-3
ASSQDRYSNYGYT
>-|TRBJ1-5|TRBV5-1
ASSLGVGGPNQPQH
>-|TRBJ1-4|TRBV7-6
ASSSRDGKNEKLF
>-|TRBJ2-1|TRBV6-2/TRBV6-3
ASSYSLQNNEQF
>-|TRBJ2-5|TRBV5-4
ASSSGLAGAETQY
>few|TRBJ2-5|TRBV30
AWSRTSGQETQY
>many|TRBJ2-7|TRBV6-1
ASSDRGTSRSYEQY
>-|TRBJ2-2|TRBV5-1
ASSLGVAGSTGELF
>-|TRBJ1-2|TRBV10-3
ATSGGANYGYT
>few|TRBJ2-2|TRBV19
ASSPRQNTGELF
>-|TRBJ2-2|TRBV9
ASSPGVGELF
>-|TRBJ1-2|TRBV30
AWSVGQGYDGYT
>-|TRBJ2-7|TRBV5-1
ASKGTSGRTTSSFYEQY
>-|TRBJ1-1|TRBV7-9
ASSLVEKPNTEAF
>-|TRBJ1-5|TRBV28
ASSSSGPQH